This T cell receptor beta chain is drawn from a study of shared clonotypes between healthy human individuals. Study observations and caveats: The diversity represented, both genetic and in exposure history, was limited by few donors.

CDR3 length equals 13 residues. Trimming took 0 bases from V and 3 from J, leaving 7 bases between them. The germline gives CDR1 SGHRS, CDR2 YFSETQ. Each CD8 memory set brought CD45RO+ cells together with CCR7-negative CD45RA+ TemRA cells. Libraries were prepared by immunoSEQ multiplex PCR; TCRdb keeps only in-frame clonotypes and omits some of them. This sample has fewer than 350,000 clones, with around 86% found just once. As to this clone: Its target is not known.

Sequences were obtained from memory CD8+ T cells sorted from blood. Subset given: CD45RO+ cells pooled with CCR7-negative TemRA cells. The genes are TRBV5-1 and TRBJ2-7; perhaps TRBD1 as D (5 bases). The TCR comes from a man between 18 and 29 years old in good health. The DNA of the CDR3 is TGCGCCAGCAGCTTGGTAACAGGCTACGAGCAGTACTTC. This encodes CASSLVTGYEQYF.